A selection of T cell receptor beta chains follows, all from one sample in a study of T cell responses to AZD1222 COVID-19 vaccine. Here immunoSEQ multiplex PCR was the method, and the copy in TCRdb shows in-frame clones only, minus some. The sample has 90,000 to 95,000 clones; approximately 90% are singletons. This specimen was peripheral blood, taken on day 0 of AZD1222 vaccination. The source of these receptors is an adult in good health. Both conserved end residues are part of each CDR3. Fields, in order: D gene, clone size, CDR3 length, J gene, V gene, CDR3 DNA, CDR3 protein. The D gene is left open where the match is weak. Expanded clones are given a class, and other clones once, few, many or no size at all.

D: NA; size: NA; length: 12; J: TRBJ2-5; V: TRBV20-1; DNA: TGCAGTGCTAGTCGGCCCCAAGAGACCCAGTACTTC; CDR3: CSASRPQETQYF
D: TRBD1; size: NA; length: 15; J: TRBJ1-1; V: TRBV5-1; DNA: TGCGCCAGCAGCCCCGGGACAGGCTTCACCACTGAAGCTTTCTTT; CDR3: CASSPGTGFTTEAFF
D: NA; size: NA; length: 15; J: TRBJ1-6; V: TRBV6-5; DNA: TGTGCCAGCAATAGAGGGGTCTCGGTCGGTCACCCCCTCCACTTT; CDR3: CASNRGVSVGHPLHF
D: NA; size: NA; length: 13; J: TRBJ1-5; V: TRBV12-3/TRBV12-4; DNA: TGTGCCAGCACTAATGGATGGAATCAGCCCCAGCATTTT; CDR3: CASTNGWNQPQHF
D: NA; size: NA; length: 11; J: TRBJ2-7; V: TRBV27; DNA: TGTGCCAGCAGTTCGTACTACGAGCAGTACTTC; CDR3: CASSSYYEQYF
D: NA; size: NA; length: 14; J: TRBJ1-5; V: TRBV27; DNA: TGTGCCAGCAGTTTATTGGGGAACAATCAGCCCCAGCATTTT; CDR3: CASSLLGNNQPQHF
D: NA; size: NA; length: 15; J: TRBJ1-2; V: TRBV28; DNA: TGTGCCAGCAGGAGTGGGGCGGCAGGAACCTATGGCTACACCTTC; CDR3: CASRSGAAGTYGYTF
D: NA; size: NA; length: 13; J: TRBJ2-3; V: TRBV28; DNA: TGTGCCAGCTTAGGATCCAACACAGATACGCAGTATTTT; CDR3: CASLGSNTDTQYF
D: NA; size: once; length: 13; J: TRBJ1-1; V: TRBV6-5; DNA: TGTGCCAGCACTGGGGCGACCGTCACTGAAGCTTTCTTT; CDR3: CASTGATVTEAFF
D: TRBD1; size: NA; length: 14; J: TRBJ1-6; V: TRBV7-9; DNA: TGTGCCAGCAGCAAACAGGGGGAGGGTTCACCCCTCCACTTT; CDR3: CASSKQGEGSPLHF
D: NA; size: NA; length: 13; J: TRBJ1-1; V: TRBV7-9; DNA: TGTGCCAGCAGCTTTTTAGCGAACACTGAAGCTTTCTTT; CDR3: CASSFLANTEAFF
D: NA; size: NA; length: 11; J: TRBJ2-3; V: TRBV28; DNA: TGTGCCAGCAGTTCCACAGATACGCAGTATTTT; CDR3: CASSSTDTQYF
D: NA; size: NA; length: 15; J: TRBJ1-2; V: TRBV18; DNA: TGTGCCAGCTCACCAGCGGAGAGCACTAACTATGGCTACACCTTC; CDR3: CASSPAESTNYGYTF
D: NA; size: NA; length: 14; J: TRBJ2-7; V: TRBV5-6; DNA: TGTGCCAGCAGCTTGTTGAGCCTCATCCACGAGCAGTACTTC; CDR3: CASSLLSLIHEQYF
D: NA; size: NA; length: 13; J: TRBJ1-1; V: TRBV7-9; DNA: TGTGCCAGCACCCCAGCAGGGTACACTGAAGCTTTCTTT; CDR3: CASTPAGYTEAFF
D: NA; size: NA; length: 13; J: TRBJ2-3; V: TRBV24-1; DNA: TGTGCCACCAGTGATTCTCAATCAGATACGCAGTATTTT; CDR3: CATSDSQSDTQYF
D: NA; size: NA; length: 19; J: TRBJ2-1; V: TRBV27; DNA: TGTGCCAGCAGTTTCTCAACCTCCCCCCTTAAGGGGGGCCCCGATGAGCAGTTCTTC; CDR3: CASSFSTSPLKGGPDEQFF
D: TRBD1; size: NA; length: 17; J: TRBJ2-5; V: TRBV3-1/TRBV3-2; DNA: TGTGCCAGCAGCCAAGTCCCCCCCGGGACAGGGAGCGAGACCCAGTACTTC; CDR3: CASSQVPPGTGSETQYF
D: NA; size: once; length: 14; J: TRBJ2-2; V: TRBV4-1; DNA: TGCGCCAGCAGCCAAGTGGGGAACACCGGGGAGCTGTTTTTT; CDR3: CASSQVGNTGELFF
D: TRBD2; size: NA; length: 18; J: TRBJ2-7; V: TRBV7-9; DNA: TGTGCCAGCAGCTCGTCCGGGACTAGCGGGGGGGCCGGGGACGAGCAGTACTTC; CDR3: CASSSSGTSGGAGDEQYF
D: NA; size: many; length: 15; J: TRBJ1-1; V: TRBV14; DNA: TGTGCCAGCAGCCCCGGGGGGGCCCTGGGGGCTGAAGCTTTCTTT; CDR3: CASSPGGALGAEAFF
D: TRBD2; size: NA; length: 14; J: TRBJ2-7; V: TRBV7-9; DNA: TGTGCCAGCAGCTCTCTAGCGGGGATATACGAGCAGTACTTC; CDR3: CASSSLAGIYEQYF
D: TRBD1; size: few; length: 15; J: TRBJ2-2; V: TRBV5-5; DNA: TGTGCCAGCAGCTTACAGGGGGCAGGGGCCGGGGAGCTGTTTTTT; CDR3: CASSLQGAGAGELFF
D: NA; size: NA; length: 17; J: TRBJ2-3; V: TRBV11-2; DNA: TGTGCCAGCAGCTGGGCATGGGGGCCCCCCGACACAGATACGCAGTATTTT; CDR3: CASSWAWGPPDTDTQYF
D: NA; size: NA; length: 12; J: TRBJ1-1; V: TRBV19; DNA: TGTGCCAGTAGTATCAAGGGAGGTGAAGCTTTCTTT; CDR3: CASSIKGGEAFF
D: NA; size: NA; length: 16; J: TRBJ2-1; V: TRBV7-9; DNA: TGTGCCAGCAGCCCCGGGGGCGGGGTGGGTTACAATGAGCAGTTCTTC; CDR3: CASSPGGGVGYNEQFF
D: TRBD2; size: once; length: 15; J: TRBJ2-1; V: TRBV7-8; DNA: TGTGCCAGCAGCTCGACTAGCGGGGGGGCCGTAGAGCAGTTCTTC; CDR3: CASSSTSGGAVEQFF
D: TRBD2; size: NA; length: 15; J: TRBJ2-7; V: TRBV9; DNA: TGTGCCAGCAGCGTAGGAGGGACTAGCGGCTACGAGCAGTACTTC; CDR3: CASSVGGTSGYEQYF
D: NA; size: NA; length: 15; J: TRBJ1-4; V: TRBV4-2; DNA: TGTGCCAGCAGCCGAGAAACAGGGCTTAATGAAAAACTGTTTTTT; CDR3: CASSRETGLNEKLFF
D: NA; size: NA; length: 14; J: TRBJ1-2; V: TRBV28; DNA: TGTGCCAGCAGTAGTGGGGGGGAACACTATGGCTACACCTTC; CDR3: CASSSGGEHYGYTF
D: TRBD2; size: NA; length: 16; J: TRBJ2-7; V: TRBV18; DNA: TGTGCCAGCTCAGCCACCCTGGTAGCGGGGCTACAGGAGCAGTACTTC; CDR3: CASSATLVAGLQEQYF
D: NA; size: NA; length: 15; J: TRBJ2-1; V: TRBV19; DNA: TGTGCCAGTAGGCCGACAGTGTCCCCCTACAATGAGCAGTTCTTC; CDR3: CASRPTVSPYNEQFF
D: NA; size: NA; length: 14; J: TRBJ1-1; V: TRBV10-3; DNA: TGTGCCAGCCGGGCCGACACGGGGAACACTGAAGCTTTCTTT; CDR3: CASRADTGNTEAFF
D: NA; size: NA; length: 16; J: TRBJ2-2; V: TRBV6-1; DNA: TGTGCCAGCAGTGACAACCGGGGTTCGAACACCGGGGAGCTGTTTTTT; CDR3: CASSDNRGSNTGELFF
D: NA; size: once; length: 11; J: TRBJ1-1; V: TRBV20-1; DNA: TGCAGTGCTAACCGGGGGACTGAAGCTTTCTTT; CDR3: CSANRGTEAFF
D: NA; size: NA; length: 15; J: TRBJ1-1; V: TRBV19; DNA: TGTGCCAGTACCACTTACGATCCGTCGAACACTGAAGCTTTCTTT; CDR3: CASTTYDPSNTEAFF
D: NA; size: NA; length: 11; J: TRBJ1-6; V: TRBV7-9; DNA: TGTGCCAGCAGCTTCGATTCACCCCTCCACTTT; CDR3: CASSFDSPLHF
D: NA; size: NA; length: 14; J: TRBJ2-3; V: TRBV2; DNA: TGTGCCAGCAGTGACAGGACTGGAGTAAATACGCAGTATTTT; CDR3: CASSDRTGVNTQYF
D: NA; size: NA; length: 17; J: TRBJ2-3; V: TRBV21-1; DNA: TGTGCCAGCACAAACCGAGGGGACAGGGACCGCACAGATACGCAGTATTTT; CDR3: CASTNRGDRDRTDTQYF
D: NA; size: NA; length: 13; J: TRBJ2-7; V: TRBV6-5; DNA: TGTGCCAGCACTTCCCCAGGGACCCTCGAGCAGTACTTC; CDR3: CASTSPGTLEQYF
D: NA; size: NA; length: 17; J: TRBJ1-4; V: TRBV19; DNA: TGTGCCAGTAGTGTTAGTACTCTATGGCAGGGGAATGAAAAACTGTTTTTT; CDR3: CASSVSTLWQGNEKLFF
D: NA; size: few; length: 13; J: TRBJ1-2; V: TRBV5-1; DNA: TGCGCCAGCAGCCCCGGGTGGGGGCATGGCTACACCTTC; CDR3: CASSPGWGHGYTF
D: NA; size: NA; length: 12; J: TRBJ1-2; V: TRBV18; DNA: TGTGCCAGCTCAGGGGGCGACTATGGCTACACCTTC; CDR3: CASSGGDYGYTF
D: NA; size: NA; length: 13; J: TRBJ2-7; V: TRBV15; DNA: TGTGCCACCAGCAGGGACAACTCCTACGAGCAGTACTTC; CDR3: CATSRDNSYEQYF
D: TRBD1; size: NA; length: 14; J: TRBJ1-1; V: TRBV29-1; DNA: TGCAGCGCCCGGGACAGGGCAATGAACACTGAAGCTTTCTTT; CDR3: CSARDRAMNTEAFF
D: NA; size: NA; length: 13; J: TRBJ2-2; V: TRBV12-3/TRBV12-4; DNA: TGTGCCAGCAGTTCTACGAACACCGGGGAGCTGTTTTTT; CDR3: CASSSTNTGELFF
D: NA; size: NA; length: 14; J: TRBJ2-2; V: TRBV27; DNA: TGTGCCAGCAGTTCCAGGGGCGCAACCGGGGAGCTGTTTTTT; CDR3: CASSSRGATGELFF
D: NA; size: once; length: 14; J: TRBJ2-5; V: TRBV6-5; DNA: TGTGCCAGCAGTAAGGACAGCCAAGGCCGGACCCAGTACTTC; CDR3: CASSKDSQGRTQYF
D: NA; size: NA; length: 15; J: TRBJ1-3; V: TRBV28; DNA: TGTGCCAGCTTCGCTGCGCAGGGGTACGGAAACACCATATATTTT; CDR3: CASFAAQGYGNTIYF
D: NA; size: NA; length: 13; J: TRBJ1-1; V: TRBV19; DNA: TGTGCCAGTAGACACACAGGTGGTACTGAAGCTTTCTTT; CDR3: CASRHTGGTEAFF
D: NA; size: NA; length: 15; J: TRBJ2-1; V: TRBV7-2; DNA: TGTGCCAGCAGCACACCCCCGAGCTCCTACAATGAGCAGTTCTTC; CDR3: CASSTPPSSYNEQFF
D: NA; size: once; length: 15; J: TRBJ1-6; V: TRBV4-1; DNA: TGCGCCAGCAGCCAAGATCAGGGTTGGAATTCACCCCTCCACTTT; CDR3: CASSQDQGWNSPLHF
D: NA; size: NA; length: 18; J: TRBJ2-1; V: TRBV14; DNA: TGTGCCAGCAGCCGGACGATCCCCCTTCTAAGCTCCTACAATGAGCAGTTCTTC; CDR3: CASSRTIPLLSSYNEQFF
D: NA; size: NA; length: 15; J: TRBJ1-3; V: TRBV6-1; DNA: TGTGCCAGCAGTGAATCGGACAGAATTGGAAACACCATATATTTT; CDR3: CASSESDRIGNTIYF
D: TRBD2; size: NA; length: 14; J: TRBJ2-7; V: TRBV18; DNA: TGTGCCAGCTCACAAGGGACTAGCGTACGCGAGCAGTACTTC; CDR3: CASSQGTSVREQYF
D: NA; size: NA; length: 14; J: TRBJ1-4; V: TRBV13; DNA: TGTGCCAGCAGCGACCGTGCAACTAATGAAAAACTGTTTTTT; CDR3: CASSDRATNEKLFF